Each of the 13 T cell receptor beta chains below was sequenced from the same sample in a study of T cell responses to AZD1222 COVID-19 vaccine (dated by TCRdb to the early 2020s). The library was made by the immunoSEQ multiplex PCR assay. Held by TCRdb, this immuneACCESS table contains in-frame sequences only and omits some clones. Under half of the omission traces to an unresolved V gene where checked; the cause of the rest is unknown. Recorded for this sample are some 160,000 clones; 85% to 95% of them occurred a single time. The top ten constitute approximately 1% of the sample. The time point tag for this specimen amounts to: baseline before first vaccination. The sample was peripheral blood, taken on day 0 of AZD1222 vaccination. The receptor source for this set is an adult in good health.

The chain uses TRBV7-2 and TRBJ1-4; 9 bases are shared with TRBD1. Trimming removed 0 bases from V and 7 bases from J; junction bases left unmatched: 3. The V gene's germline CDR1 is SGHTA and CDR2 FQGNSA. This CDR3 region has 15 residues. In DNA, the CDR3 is TGTGCCAGCAGCTTAGCGGGACAGGGCGGTGAAAAACTGTTTTTT. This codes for CASSLAGQGGEKLFF. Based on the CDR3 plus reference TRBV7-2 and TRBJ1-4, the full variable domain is GAGVSQSPSNKVTEKGKDVELRCDPISGHTALYWYRQSLGQGLEFLIYFQGNSAPDKSGLPSDRFSAERTGGSVSTLTIQRTQQEDSAVYLCASSLAGQGGEKLFFGSGTQLSVL.

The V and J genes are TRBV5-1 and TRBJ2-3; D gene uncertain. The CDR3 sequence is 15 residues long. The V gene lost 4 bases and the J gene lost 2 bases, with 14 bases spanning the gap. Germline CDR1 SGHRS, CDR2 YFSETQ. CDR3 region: CASSHEFGYTDTQYF. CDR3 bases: TGCGCCAGCAGCCACGAGTTTGGTTACACAGATACGCAGTATTTT.

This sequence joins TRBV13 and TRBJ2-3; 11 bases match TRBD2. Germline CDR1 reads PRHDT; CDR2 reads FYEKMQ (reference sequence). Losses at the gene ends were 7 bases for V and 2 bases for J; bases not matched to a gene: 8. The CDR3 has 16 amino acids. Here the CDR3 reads CASNLLAGGPTDTQYF. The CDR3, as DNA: TGTGCCAGCAACCTCTTAGCGGGGGGGCCCACAGATACGCAGTATTTT.

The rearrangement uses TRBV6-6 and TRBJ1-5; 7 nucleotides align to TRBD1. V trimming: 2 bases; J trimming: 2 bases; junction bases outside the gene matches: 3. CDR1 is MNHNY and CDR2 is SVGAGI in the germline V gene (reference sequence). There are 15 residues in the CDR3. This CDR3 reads CASSYPGQGNQPQHF. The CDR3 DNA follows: TGTGCCAGCAGTTACCCAGGACAGGGCAATCAGCCCCAGCATTTT.

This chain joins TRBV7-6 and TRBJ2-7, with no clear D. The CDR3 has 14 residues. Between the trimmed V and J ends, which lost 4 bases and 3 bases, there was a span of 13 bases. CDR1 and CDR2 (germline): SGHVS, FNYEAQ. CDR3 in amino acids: CASSSRWGVYEQYF. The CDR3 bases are TGTGCCAGCAGCTCCAGATGGGGTGTCTACGAGCAGTACTTC.

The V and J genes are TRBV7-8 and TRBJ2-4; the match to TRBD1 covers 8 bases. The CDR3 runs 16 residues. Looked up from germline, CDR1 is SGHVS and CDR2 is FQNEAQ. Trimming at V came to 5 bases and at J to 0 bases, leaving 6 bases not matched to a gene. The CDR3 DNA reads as TGTGCCAGCAGCCCGAGGACAGGGCTAGCCAAAAACATTCAGTACTTC. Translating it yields CASSPRTGLAKNIQYF.

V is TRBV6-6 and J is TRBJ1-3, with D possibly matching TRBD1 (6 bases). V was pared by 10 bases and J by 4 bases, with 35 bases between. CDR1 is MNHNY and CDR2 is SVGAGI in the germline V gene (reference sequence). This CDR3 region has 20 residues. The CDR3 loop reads CATSRIQGPPGADRGNTIYF. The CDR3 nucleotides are TGTGCCACCAGCCGGATTCAAGGGCCTCCGGGGGCCGACCGGGGAAACACCATATATTTT.

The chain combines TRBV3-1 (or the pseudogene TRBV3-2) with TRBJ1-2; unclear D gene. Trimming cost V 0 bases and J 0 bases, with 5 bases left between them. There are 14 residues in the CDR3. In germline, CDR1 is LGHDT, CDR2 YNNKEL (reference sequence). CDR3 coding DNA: TGTGCCAGCAGCCAAGAGGGATCTAACTATGGCTACACCTTC. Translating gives CASSQEGSNYGYTF.

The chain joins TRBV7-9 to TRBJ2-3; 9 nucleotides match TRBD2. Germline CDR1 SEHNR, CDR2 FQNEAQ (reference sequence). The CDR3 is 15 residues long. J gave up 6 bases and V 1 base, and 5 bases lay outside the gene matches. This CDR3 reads CASSLVVAGEDTQYF. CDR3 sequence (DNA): TGTGCCAGCAGCTTAGTGGTAGCGGGGGAGGATACGCAGTATTTT.

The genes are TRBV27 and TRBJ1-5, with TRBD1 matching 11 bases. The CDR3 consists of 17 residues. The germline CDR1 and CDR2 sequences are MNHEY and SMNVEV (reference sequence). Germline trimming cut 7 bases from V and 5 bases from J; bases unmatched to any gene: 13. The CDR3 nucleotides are TGTGCCAGCAACCCCATTGGGACAGGGGGTTTCGATCAGCCCCAGCATTTT. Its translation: CASNPIGTGGFDQPQHF.

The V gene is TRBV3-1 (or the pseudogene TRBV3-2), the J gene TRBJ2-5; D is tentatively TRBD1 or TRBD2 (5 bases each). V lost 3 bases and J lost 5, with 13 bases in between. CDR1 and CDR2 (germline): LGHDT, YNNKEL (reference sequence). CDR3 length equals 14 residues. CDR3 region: CASSQSGLLETQYF. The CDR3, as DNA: TGTGCCAGCAGCCAGTCGGGGCTCCTGGAGACCCAGTACTTC.

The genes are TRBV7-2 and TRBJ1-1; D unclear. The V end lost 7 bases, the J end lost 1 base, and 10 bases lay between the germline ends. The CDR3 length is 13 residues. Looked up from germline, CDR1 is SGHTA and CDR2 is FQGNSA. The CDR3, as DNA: TGTGCCAGCACCCTACAGCCGAACACTGAAGCTTTCTTT. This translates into CASTLQPNTEAFF. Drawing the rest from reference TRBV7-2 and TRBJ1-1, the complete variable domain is GAGVSQSPSNKVTEKGKDVELRCDPISGHTALYWYRQSLGQGLEFLIYFQGNSAPDKSGLPSDRFSAERTGGSVSTLTIQRTQQEDSAVYLCASTLQPNTEAFFGQGTRLTVV.

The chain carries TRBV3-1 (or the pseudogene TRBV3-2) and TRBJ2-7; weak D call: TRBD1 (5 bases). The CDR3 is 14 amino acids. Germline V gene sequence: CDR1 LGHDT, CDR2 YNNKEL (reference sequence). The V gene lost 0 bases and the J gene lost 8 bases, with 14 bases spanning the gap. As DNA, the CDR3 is TGTGCCAGCAGCCAAGATGCTCTAGGGGTCAAGCAGTACTTC. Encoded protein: CASSQDALGVKQYF.